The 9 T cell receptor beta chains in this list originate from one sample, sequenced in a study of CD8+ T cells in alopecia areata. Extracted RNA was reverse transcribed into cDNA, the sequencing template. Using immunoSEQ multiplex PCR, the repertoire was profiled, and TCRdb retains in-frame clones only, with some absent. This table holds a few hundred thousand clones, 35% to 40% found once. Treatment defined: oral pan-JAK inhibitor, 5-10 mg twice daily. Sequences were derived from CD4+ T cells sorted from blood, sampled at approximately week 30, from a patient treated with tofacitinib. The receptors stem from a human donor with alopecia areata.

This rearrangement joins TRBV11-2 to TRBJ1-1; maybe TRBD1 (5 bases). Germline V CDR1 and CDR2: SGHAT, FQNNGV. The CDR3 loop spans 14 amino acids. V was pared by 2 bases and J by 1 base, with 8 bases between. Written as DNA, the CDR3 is TGTGCCAGCAGCTTAACAGGCGCGAACACTGAAGCTTTCTTT. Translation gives CASSLTGANTEAFF.

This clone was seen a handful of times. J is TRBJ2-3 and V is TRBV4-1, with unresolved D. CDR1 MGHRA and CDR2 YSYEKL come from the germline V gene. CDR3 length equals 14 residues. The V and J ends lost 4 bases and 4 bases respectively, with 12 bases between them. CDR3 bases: TGCGCCAGCAGCCCCCTTTTGGATGCAGATACGCAGTATTTT. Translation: CASSPLLDADTQYF.

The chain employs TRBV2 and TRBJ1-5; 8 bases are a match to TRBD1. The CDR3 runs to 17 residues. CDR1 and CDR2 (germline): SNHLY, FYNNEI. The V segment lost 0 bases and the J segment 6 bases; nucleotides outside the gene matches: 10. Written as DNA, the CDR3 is TGTGCCAGCAGTGAAGCGGCAGGGGGCGCGATGAGTCAGCCCCAGCATTTT. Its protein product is CASSEAAGGAMSQPQHF.

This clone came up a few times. This CDR3 reads CASKTTAGASYNEQFF. The DNA of the CDR3 is TGTGCCAGCAAAACAACGGCGGGGGCTTCCTACAATGAGCAGTTCTTC. This rearrangement joins TRBV7-2 to TRBJ2-1; weak D call: TRBD2 (7 bases). Trimming pared 7 bases from V and 1 base from J, leaving 17 bases between. The CDR3 extends over 16 amino acids. The germline CDR1 and CDR2 sequences are SGHTA and FQGNSA.

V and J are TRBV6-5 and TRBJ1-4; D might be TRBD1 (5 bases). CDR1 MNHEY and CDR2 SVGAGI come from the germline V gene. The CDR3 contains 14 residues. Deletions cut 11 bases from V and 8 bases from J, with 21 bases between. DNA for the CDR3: TGTGCCTCTGCGGGGGACGCCGGAGGCGAAAAACTGTTTTTT. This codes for CASAGDAGGEKLFF.

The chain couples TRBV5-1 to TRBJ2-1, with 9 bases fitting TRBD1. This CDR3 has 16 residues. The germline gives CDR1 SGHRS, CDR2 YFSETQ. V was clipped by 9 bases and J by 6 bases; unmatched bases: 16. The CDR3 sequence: CATRLTGGARFNEQFF. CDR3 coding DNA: TGCGCCACGCGGCTTACAGGGGGCGCGAGGTTCAATGAGCAGTTCTTC.

The CDR3 DNA is TGCGCCAGCAATACAAACAGGGGCACTGAAGCTTTCTTT. Protein product: CASNTNRGTEAFF. The chain carries TRBV4-1 and TRBJ1-1, with TRBD1 matching over 7 bases. Germline V gives CDR1 MGHRA, CDR2 YSYEKL. The CDR3 has 13 amino acids. V shed 7 bases and J 4 bases; nucleotides not matched to a gene: 6.

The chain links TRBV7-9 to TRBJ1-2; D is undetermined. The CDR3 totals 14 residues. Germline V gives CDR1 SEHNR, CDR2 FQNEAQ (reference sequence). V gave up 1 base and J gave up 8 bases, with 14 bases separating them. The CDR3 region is CASSLVPTAGGYTF. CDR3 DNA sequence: TGTGCCAGCAGCTTAGTCCCGACTGCCGGCGGCTACACCTTC.

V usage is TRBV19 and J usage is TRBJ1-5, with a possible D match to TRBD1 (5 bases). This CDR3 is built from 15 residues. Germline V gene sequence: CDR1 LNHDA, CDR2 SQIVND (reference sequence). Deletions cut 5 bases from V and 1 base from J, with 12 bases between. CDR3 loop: CASSDTGYSNQPQHF. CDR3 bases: TGTGCCAGTAGTGATACAGGATACAGCAATCAGCCCCAGCATTTT.